Presented here are 24 T cell receptor beta chains from one specimen sequenced in a study of Ad26.COV2.S vaccination and SARS-CoV-2 variants. Sample treatment: some 20 received Ad26.COV2.S at low or high dose, single or two shots; several received placebo; per-sample allocation not given. Samples analyzed were those drawn on day 63 after the first vaccine or placebo injection. Data came from immunoSEQ multiplex PCR; TCRdb stores just in-frame clones and leaves some out. This sample carries 410,000 or so clones, about 90% of them seen once, and the ten largest clones take roughly 1.7%. The sample consisted of peripheral blood, taken in a trial of Ad26.COV2.S vaccine versus placebo. All receptors come from a person between 18 and 60 years old who received the Ad26.COV2.S COVID-19 vaccine or a placebo.

The gene calls are TRBV19 and TRBJ2-3; TRBD2 matches at 7 bases. Germline values: CDR1 LNHDA, CDR2 SQIVND (reference sequence). Trimming removed 0 bases from V and 4 bases from J; junction bases left unmatched: 4. This CDR3 has 15 residues. The CDR3, as DNA: TGTGCCAGTAGTATAGATGGTCTAGCGGCAGATACGCAGTATTTT. It is translated as CASSIDGLAADTQYF.

This chain links TRBV19 with TRBJ2-1, with 7 bases lining up with TRBD2. Trimming at V came to 7 bases and at J to 4 bases, leaving 10 bases not matched to a gene. The CDR3 covers 15 residues. Germline values: CDR1 LNHDA, CDR2 SQIVND (reference sequence). The CDR3 bases are TGTGCCAGTACCCCGACTAGCCGGGGTTACAATGAGCAGTTCTTC. Residues: CASTPTSRGYNEQFF.

The V gene is TRBV7-2, the J gene TRBJ1-4; D possibly corresponds to TRBD1 (5 bases). The CDR3 length is 12 residues. Germline V gives CDR1 SGHTA, CDR2 FQGNSA. V lost 8 bases, J lost 5 bases, and 9 bases lay in between. This CDR3 is CASGGGNEKLFF. Here the CDR3 DNA reads TGTGCCAGCGGGGGGGGGAATGAAAAACTGTTTTTT.

The V call is TRBV28, the J call TRBJ1-5; D gene ambiguous. V shed 10 bases and J shed 6 bases, with 13 bases lying between them. The CDR3 contains 12 residues. CDR1 and CDR2 from the germline V gene are MDHEN and SYDVKM. In DNA, the CDR3 is TGTGCCACCGGGGAGGGAAGTCAGCCCCAGCATTTT. It codes for CATGEGSQPQHF.

The V call is TRBV28, the J call TRBJ2-3; the match to TRBD2 covers 7 bases. The CDR3 runs to 16 residues. V was clipped by 1 base and J by 2 bases; unmatched bases: 6. Germline CDR1 is MDHEN and CDR2 is SYDVKM. CDR3 in amino acids: CASSLSLADTTDTQYF. Here the CDR3 DNA reads TGTGCCAGCAGTTTATCGCTAGCGGACACCACAGATACGCAGTATTTT.

The chain joins TRBV5-1 to TRBJ2-7; D may correspond to TRBD1 or TRBD2 (5 bases each). Trimming took 4 bases from V and 6 from J, leaving 14 bases between them. Germline V gene data show CDR1 as SGHRS and CDR2 as YFSETQ. This CDR3 region has 13 residues. Written as DNA, the CDR3 is TGCGCCAGCAGCCCCAGTCGGGGCTCCGAGCAGTACTTC. The encoded protein is CASSPSRGSEQYF.

A single count supports this clone. The V and J genes are TRBV28 and TRBJ2-5, with a tentative D call TRBD2 (6 bases). This CDR3 has 13 residues. CDR1 MDHEN and CDR2 SYDVKM come from the germline V gene. Trimming pared 3 bases from V and 5 bases from J, leaving 10 bases between. The CDR3 region has the DNA TGTGCCAGCAGTTTTCGGGGGTTCGAGACCCAGTACTTC. Its protein product is CASSFRGFETQYF. Variable domain in full (rest from reference TRBV28 and TRBJ2-5): DVKVTQSSRYLVKRTGEKVFLECVQDMDHENMFWYRQDPGLGLRLIYFSYDVKMKEKGDIPEGYSVSREKKERFSLILESASTNQTSMYLCASSFRGFETQYFGPGTRLLVL.

This clone has a handful of counts. V gene TRBV10-3 combines with J gene TRBJ1-5, with D possibly being TRBD1 (5 bases). The CDR3 runs to 15 residues. V dropped 0 bases and J dropped 11 bases, with 17 bases sitting between them. Germline V gives CDR1 ENHRY, CDR2 SYGVKD. The CDR3 bases are TGTGCCATCAGTGAGTCGGACCCTAGAGGGGTAGCCCAGCATTTT. Protein sequence: CAISESDPRGVAQHF.

The genes are TRBV2 and TRBJ2-2; D may be TRBD2 (5 bases). V dropped 7 bases and J dropped 4 bases, with 13 bases sitting between them. CDR3 length: 14 residues. Germline loops: CDR1 SNHLY, CDR2 FYNNEI. The CDR3 sequence is CASMLASRTGELFF. CDR3 bases: TGTGCCAGCATGTTAGCGAGTCGCACCGGGGAGCTGTTTTTT.

V is TRBV2 and J is TRBJ2-1; maybe TRBD1 (5 bases). CDR3 size: 16 residues. V was cut by 6 bases and J by 4 bases, with 19 bases left in between. Germline values: CDR1 SNHLY, CDR2 FYNNEI. CDR3 coding DNA: TGTGCCAGCAGGCATTGGAAGGGGATTTTATACAATGAGCAGTTCTTC. Amino acids: CASRHWKGILYNEQFF.

This clone was seen a single time. The V gene is TRBV3-1 (or the pseudogene TRBV3-2), the J gene TRBJ2-3; the D gene is possibly TRBD2 (5 bases). The V and J ends lost 0 bases and 0 bases respectively, with 10 bases between them. CDR1 and CDR2 from the germline V gene are LGHDT and YNNKEL (reference sequence). CDR3 size: 16 residues. The CDR3 loop reads CASSQEQAASTDTQYF. The CDR3, as DNA: TGTGCCAGCAGCCAAGAGCAAGCGGCTAGCACAGATACGCAGTATTTT.

V is TRBV6-1 and J is TRBJ1-5; D remains unclear. V shed 4 bases and J shed 2 bases, with 18 bases lying between them. The length of the CDR3 is 17 residues. CDR1 is MNHNS, CDR2 SASEGT, per germline. The CDR3 reads CASSAAGSRRGNQPQHF. The CDR3 DNA reads as TGTGCCAGCAGTGCCGCGGGGTCCCGGCGGGGCAATCAGCCCCAGCATTTT.

The chain uses TRBV19 and TRBJ2-1; maybe TRBD2 (6 bases). Germline V lookup: CDR1 LNHDA, CDR2 SQIVND (reference sequence). The CDR3 has 13 amino acids. Deletions cut 7 bases from V and 6 bases from J, with 13 bases between. Here the CDR3 reads CASTRGPSNEQFF. In nucleotides, the CDR3 is TGTGCCAGTACGCGGGGTCCCAGCAATGAGCAGTTCTTC.

The V gene is TRBV19, the J gene TRBJ1-1; 9 nucleotides match TRBD1. Germline V gene lookup returns CDR1 LNHDA and CDR2 SQIVND (reference sequence). This CDR3 has 12 amino acids. V lost 10 bases to trimming and J lost 5 bases; unmatched junction nucleotides: 5. Written as DNA, the CDR3 is TGTGCCACAGGACAGGGGTATACTGAAGCTTTCTTT. Encoded protein: CATGQGYTEAFF.

The chain uses TRBV7-9 and TRBJ2-3; no clear D. This CDR3 comprises 13 residues. Germline CDR1 reads SEHNR; CDR2 reads FQNEAQ (reference sequence). With 4 bases removed from V and 4 bases from J, the gap between germline ends came to 9 bases. This CDR3 is CASSSVEADTQYF. The DNA for the CDR3 is TGTGCCAGCAGCTCCGTCGAGGCAGATACGCAGTATTTT. The full variable domain, completed using reference TRBV7-9 and TRBJ2-3, is DTGVSQNPRHKITKRGQNVTFRCDPISEHNRLYWYRQTLGQGPEFLTYFQNEAQLEKSRLLSDRFSAERPKGSFSTLEIQRTEQGDSAMYLCASSSVEADTQYFGPGTRLTVL.

The chain has TRBV10-3 and TRBJ1-1; D gene uncertain. Germline V CDR1 and CDR2: ENHRY, SYGVKD. V was shortened by 3 bases and J by 0 bases, with 11 bases between the two germline ends. The CDR3 is 15 residues long. In DNA form, the CDR3 reads TGTGCCATCAGTGACAGCCAGAGCGTGAACACTGAAGCTTTCTTT. Translated: CAISDSQSVNTEAFF.

The V call is TRBV24-1, the J call TRBJ2-6; D gene unclear. CDR1 and CDR2 from the germline V gene are KGHDR and SFDVKD. V was cut by 2 bases and J by 0 bases, with 7 bases left in between. This CDR3 has 16 amino acids. The CDR3, as DNA: TGTGCCACCAGTGATTCGAGGCCCTCTGGGGCCAACGTCCTGACTTTC. Translating gives CATSDSRPSGANVLTF.

In its sample, this clone was seen a few times. The V and J genes are TRBV30 and TRBJ1-4; D is ambiguous. The germline V and J ends were trimmed by 0 bases and 8 bases, with 22 bases remaining between them. The CDR3 is 17 residues long. In germline, CDR1 is GTSNPN, CDR2 SVGIG (reference sequence). The CDR3 sequence is CAWSVGGIGIRNEKLFF. DNA for the CDR3: TGTGCCTGGAGTGTAGGAGGGATTGGAATAAGAAACGAAAAACTGTTTTTT.

The sample holds a few counts of this clone. The chain couples TRBV2 to TRBJ1-2, with D possibly TRBD1 on 5 matching bases. CDR3 length: 14 amino acids. Germline CDR1 is SNHLY and CDR2 is FYNNEI. Deletions cut 3 bases from V and 3 bases from J, with 11 bases between. The CDR3: CASSERGRDYGYTF. The CDR3 DNA reads TGTGCCAGCAGTGAGAGGGGACGAGACTATGGCTACACCTTC.

The V gene is TRBV30, the J gene TRBJ2-7; TRBD2 matches 7 bases. This CDR3 comprises 16 residues. The trim removed 3 bases at V and 1 base at J, leaving 12 bases unmatched. Germline lookup yields CDR1 GTSNPN and CDR2 SVGIG (reference sequence). This CDR3 reads CAWSPPVSGASYEQYF. CDR3 coding DNA: TGTGCCTGGAGCCCCCCCGTCAGCGGGGCTTCCTACGAGCAGTACTTC.

This chain uses TRBV29-1 with TRBJ2-7; D might be TRBD1 (6 bases). This CDR3 has 12 amino acids. Germline assignment: CDR1 SQVTM and CDR2 ANQGSEA. Trimming cost V 3 bases and J 3 bases, with 9 bases left between them. CDR3 coding DNA: TGCAGCGTTGATGGGGGCTACTACGAGCAGTACTTC. It yields the protein CSVDGGYYEQYF.

The V gene is TRBV21-1, the J gene TRBJ2-5. TRBV21-1 is annotated as a pseudogene. The CDR3 runs 17 residues. CDR3 sequence reads: CASSKDRRQIKQETQYF. DNA for the CDR3: TGTGCCAGCAGCAAAGATAGGCGTCAGATAAAACAAGAGACCCAGTACTTC.

This chain joins TRBV10-3 and TRBJ1-1; 9 positions match TRBD1. V lost 4 bases and J lost 3; bases outside the gene matches: 18. Per the germline V gene, CDR1 is ENHRY and CDR2 is SYGVKD. The CDR3 has 19 amino acids. The CDR3 protein is CAISVGQDPGTGRDTEAFF. The CDR3 nucleotides are TGTGCCATCAGTGTTGGTCAGGACCCAGGGACAGGGCGGGACACTGAAGCTTTCTTT.

V and J are TRBV11-2 and TRBJ1-2, with D unclear. Trimming cost V 1 base and J 6 bases, with 9 bases left between them. The CDR3 spans 13 residues. The V gene's germline CDR1 is SGHAT and CDR2 FQNNGV. This CDR3 reads CASSLVMGNGYTF. Here the CDR3 DNA reads TGTGCCAGCAGCTTAGTAATGGGGAATGGCTACACCTTC.